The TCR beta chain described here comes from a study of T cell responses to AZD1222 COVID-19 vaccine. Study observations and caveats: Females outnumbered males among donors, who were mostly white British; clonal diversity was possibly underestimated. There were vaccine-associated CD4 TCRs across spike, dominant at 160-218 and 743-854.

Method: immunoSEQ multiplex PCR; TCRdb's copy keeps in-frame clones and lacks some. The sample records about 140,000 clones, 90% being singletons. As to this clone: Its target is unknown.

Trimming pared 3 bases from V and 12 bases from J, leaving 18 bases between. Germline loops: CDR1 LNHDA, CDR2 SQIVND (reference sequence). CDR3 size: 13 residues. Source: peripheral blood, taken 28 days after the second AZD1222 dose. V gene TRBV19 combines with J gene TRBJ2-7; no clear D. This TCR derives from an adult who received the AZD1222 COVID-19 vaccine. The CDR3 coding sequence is TGTGCCAGTAGTATGGGCGCCCCAAAACAGTGGTACTTC. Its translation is CASSMGAPKQWYF.